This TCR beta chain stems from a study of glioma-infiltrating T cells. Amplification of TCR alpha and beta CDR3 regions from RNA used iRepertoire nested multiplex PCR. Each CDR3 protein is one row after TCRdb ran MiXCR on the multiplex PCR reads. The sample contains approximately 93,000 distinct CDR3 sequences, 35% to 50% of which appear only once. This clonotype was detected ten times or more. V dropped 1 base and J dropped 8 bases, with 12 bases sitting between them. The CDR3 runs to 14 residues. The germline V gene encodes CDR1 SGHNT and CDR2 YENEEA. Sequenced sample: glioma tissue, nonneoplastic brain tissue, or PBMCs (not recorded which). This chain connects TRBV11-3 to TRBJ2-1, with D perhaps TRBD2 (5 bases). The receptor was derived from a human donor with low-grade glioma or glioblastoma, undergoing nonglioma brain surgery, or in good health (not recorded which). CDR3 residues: CASSLVPPRDEQFF. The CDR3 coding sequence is TGTGCCAGCAGCTTAGTGCCCCCGAGGGATGAGCAGTTCTTC. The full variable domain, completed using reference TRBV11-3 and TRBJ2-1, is EAGVVQSPRYKIIEKKQPVAFWCNPISGHNTLYWYLQNLGQGPELLIRYENEEAVDDSQLPKDRFSAERLKGVDSTLKIQPAELGDSAVYLCASSLVPPRDEQFFGPGTRLTVL.